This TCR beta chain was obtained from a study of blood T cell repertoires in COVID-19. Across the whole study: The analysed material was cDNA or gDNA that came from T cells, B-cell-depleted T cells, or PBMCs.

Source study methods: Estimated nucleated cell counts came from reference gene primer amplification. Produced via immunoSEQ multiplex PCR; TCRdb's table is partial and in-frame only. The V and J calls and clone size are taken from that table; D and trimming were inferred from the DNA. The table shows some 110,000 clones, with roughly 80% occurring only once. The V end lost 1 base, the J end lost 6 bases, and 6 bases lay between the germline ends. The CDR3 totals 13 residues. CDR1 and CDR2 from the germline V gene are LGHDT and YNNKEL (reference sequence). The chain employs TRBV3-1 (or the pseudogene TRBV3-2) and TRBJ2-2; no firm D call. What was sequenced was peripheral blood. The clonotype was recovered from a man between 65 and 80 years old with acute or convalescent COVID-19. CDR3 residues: CASSQVRSGELFF. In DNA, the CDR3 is TGTGCCAGCAGCCAAGTTAGATCCGGGGAGCTGTTTTTT.